These 29 T cell receptor beta chains were sequenced from one sample in a study of blood T cells in healthy people across ages (dated by TCRdb to between 2014 and 2017). Libraries were built with 5' RACE. Data came from an Illumina HiSeq 2500. A second PCR of about 7 to 12 cycles was run with a J-beta primer mix and a sample-barcoded 5' primer. The public sequencing data were trimmed at Q25 with fastp and processed into clonotypes with MiXCR by TCRdb, which kept only in-frame beta chains. Rows matching on CDR3 protein sequence are summarized as one entry with the most common DNA and genes. The sample contains 1.5 million to 1.8 million distinct CDR3 sequences, about 42% of them found a single time. Around 4% of the sample is taken by the ten largest. The sequencing sample was made of blood. The receptors were sampled from a woman aged 18-29 years in good health.

V usage is TRBV9 and J usage is TRBJ2-1; D call uncertain. The CDR3 sequence is 13 residues long. Germline V CDR1 and CDR2: SGDLS, YYNGEE. V lost 4 bases and J 8 bases, leaving 13 bases between the germline ends. The CDR3 loop is CASSLSRSYEQFF. Here the CDR3 DNA reads TGTGCCAGCAGCCTCTCTCGGAGCTATGAGCAGTTCTTC.

Comment on this clonotype: This may arise from a read error, as a much more abundant clone is one base away. The chain recombines TRBV3-1 with TRBJ1-2, with TRBD1 identical over 10 bases. The CDR3 is 15 residues long. Germline CDR1 and CDR2: LGHDT and YNNKEL (reference sequence). In nucleotides, the CDR3 is TGTGCCCGCAGCCACCTGGGGACAGGGGCCTATGGCTACACCTTC. Translating gives CARSHLGTGAYGYTF.

This clonotype showed up just a few times. The chain recombines TRBV29-1 with TRBJ1-2; D uncertain. CDR3 size: 13 residues. Germline lookup yields CDR1 SQVTM and CDR2 ANQGSEA. V was pared by 4 bases and J by 6 bases, with 15 bases between. In DNA form, the CDR3 reads TGCAGCGTTGCCATGAGGCAAACGGATGGCTACACCTTC. It translates to CSVAMRQTDGYTF.

The rearrangement joins TRBV27 to TRBJ2-1; the D gene is possibly TRBD1 (6 bases). Trimming stripped 3 bases from V and 6 bases from J, with 12 bases between. Germline CDR1 MNHEY, CDR2 SMNVEV (reference sequence). The CDR3 is 14 residues long. The CDR3 reads CASSFGRGRNEQFF. The CDR3 DNA is TGTGCCAGCAGTTTCGGCAGGGGCCGCAATGAGCAGTTCTTC.

This sequence joins TRBV6-5 and TRBJ2-5; D is ambiguous. This CDR3 has 15 residues. Germline CDR1 reads MNHEY; CDR2 reads SVGAGI. V lost 6 bases, J lost 11 bases, and 25 bases lay in between. CDR3 in amino acids: CASSPWGSGNNEQYF. CDR3 DNA sequence: TGTGCCAGCAGCCCCTGGGGTAGTGGTAACAATGAGCAGTACTTC.

The chain joins TRBV4-3 to TRBJ1-1; D remains ambiguous. The CDR3 has 13 amino acids. The germline gives CDR1 LGHNA, CDR2 YSLEER. With 0 bases removed from V and 8 bases from J, the gap between germline ends came to 10 bases. Here the CDR3 DNA reads TGCGCCAGCAGCCAAGATAACACGGGCGAAGCTTTCTTT. Translating it yields CASSQDNTGEAFF.

This sequence joins TRBV29-1 and TRBJ1-2; D possibly corresponds to TRBD1 (6 bases). Trimming cost V 4 bases and J 0 bases, with 12 bases left between them. CDR1 and CDR2 from the germline V gene are SQVTM and ANQGSEA. The CDR3 runs 14 residues. The CDR3 here is CSVGQGWANYGYTF. CDR3 coding DNA: TGCAGCGTTGGCCAGGGGTGGGCTAACTATGGCTACACCTTC. Combining the CDR3 with reference TRBV29-1 and TRBJ1-2 gives the whole variable domain SAVISQKPSRDICQRGTSLTIQCQVDSQVTMMFWYRQQPGQSLTLIATANQGSEATYESGFVIDKFPISRPNLTFSTLTVSNMSPEDSSIYLCSVGQGWANYGYTFGSGTRLTVV.

This rearrangement joins TRBV29-1 to TRBJ2-1, with 8 bases aligning to TRBD1. This CDR3 is 14 amino acids long. V was pared by 7 bases and J by 3 bases, with 8 bases of the junction left unmatched. Germline V gene sequence: CDR1 SQVTM, CDR2 ANQGSEA. The CDR3 coding sequence is TGCAGCGGAGCGGACAGGGTACTCTACAATGAGCAGTTCTTC. Its translation: CSGADRVLYNEQFF.

The chain couples TRBV7-2 to TRBJ2-7, with D maybe TRBD1 (6 bases). The CDR3 covers 16 residues. V lost 1 base and J lost 6, with 19 bases in between. Germline CDR1 is SGHTA and CDR2 is FQGNSA. The CDR3: CASSLVDGQGTSEQYF. The CDR3 DNA follows: TGTGCCAGCAGCTTAGTCGATGGGCAGGGGACGAGCGAGCAGTACTTC.

This clonotype was recorded once. The chain recombines TRBV5-1 with TRBJ2-1; no firm D call. CDR1 SGHRS and CDR2 YFSETQ come from the germline V gene. This CDR3 has 12 residues. Trimming took off 3 bases at V and 8 bases at J, with 9 bases between the two ends. The CDR3 here is CASSYIADEQFF. DNA of the CDR3: TGCGCCAGCAGCTACATAGCTGATGAGCAGTTCTTC.

This rearrangement joins TRBV12-3 or TRBV12-4 to TRBJ2-1; no clear D gene. TRBJ2-7 explains the end of the DNA better; the J call may be wrong. The CDR3 is 13 amino acids. CDR3 amino acids: CASTVRTYNEQYF. Here the CDR3 DNA reads TGTGCCAGCACTGTCCGAACCTACAATGAGCAGTACTTC.

The chain uses TRBV5-1 and TRBJ1-1; D is uncertain. Trimming stripped 0 bases from V and 1 base from J, with 19 bases between. Germline CDR1 and CDR2: SGHRS and YFSETQ. This CDR3 is 18 amino acids long. The CDR3 bases are TGCGCCAGCAGCTTGGCGGTCAGCCAAACCCATGAGAACACTGAAGCTTTCTTT. The encoded protein is CASSLAVSQTHENTEAFF.

This chain uses TRBV20-1 with TRBJ1-6; D remains ambiguous. The CDR3 totals 16 residues. Trimming shortened V by 6 bases and J by 0 bases, and 15 bases separated the two germline ends. Germline V lookup: CDR1 DFQATT, CDR2 SNEGSKA (reference sequence). The CDR3 nucleotides are TGCAGTGCCCCTCCTGACGGGATCTCCTATAATTCACCCCTCCACTTT. It codes for CSAPPDGISYNSPLHF.

This clonotype was found a few times. The gene calls are TRBV21-1 and TRBJ2-1; TRBD1, the table's D call, lacks a check against the DNA. TRBV21-1 is annotated as a pseudogene. The CDR3 contains 15 residues. The CDR3, as DNA: TGTGCCAGCACCTTATTTCTTAAGAGGGGCAATGAGCAGTTCTTC. Translation: CASTLFLKRGNEQFF.

This clonotype was observed a handful of times. The chain joins TRBV20-1 to TRBJ2-7, with D perhaps matching TRBD2 (6 bases). V lost 6 bases and J 0 bases, leaving 21 bases between the germline ends. The CDR3 is made up of 16 amino acids. Germline V gene sequence: CDR1 DFQATT, CDR2 SNEGSKA (reference sequence). CDR3 in DNA: TGCAGTGCCATCCCCTCCGGGCTAGCGAGCTCCTACGAGCAGTACTTC. Encoded protein: CSAIPSGLASSYEQYF.

The chain has TRBV3-1 and TRBJ2-3; D may be TRBD1 (6 bases). The CDR3 has 15 residues. Trimming cost V 1 base and J 2 bases, with 10 bases left between them. Germline-derived CDR1 and CDR2 are LGHDT and YNNKEL (reference sequence). CDR3 region: CASSQADRLTDTQYF. The DNA for the CDR3 is TGTGCCAGCAGCCAAGCCGACAGGCTCACAGATACGCAGTATTTT.

The chain joins TRBV5-1 to TRBJ2-1; a possible D gene is TRBD1 (6 bases). The germline V gene encodes CDR1 SGHRS and CDR2 YFSETQ. V shed 3 bases and J shed 3 bases, with 19 bases lying between them. CDR3 length: 17 residues. This chain's CDR3 is CASSWGQTFDYYNEQFF. The DNA for the CDR3 is TGCGCCAGCAGCTGGGGACAAACCTTTGACTACTACAATGAGCAGTTCTTC.

The genes are TRBV24-1 and TRBJ2-7; unclear D gene. Trimming took 3 bases from V and 2 from J, leaving 4 bases between them. Looked up from germline, CDR1 is KGHDR and CDR2 is SFDVKD. The CDR3 loop spans 12 amino acids. CDR3 region: CATSDSTYEQYF. In DNA form, the CDR3 reads TGTGCCACCAGTGATAGCACCTACGAGCAGTACTTC.

This clonotype was seen a single time. The chain employs TRBV5-5 and TRBJ2-6; no firm D call. Germline CDR1 SGHKS, CDR2 YYEKEE (reference sequence). V shed 4 bases and J shed 2 bases, with 19 bases lying between them. The CDR3 is made up of 18 amino acids. CDR3 protein: CASSPLRWLSPGANVLTF. The DNA of the CDR3 is TGTGCCAGCAGCCCCTTGAGGTGGCTGTCCCCTGGGGCCAACGTCCTGACTTTC.

Points on this clonotype: A junction end diverges from the germline sequence, so it may reflect a read error. This rearrangement joins TRBV14 to TRBJ1-5; D perhaps matches TRBD1 (6 bases). The CDR3 length is 17 residues. Germline CDR1 and CDR2: SGHDN and FVKESK. Here the CDR3 reads CASSEERGPNSNQPQHF. Here the CDR3 DNA reads TGTGCCAGCAGCGAAGAGCGGGGGCCCAATAGCAATCAGCCCCAGCATTTT.

This clonotype was counted only a few times. The chain combines TRBV6-6 with TRBJ1-2, with TRBD1 matching over 9 bases. Germline V gene data show CDR1 as MNHNY and CDR2 as SVGAGI (reference sequence). The V and J ends lost 4 bases and 7 bases, in that order; junction bases with no gene match: 4. The CDR3 spans 13 residues. CDR3 sequence reads: CASSLGQGCGYTF. The CDR3 region has the DNA TGTGCCAGCAGTTTAGGACAGGGGTGTGGCTACACCTTC.

For this clonotype: Given a much more abundant clone one base away, this may be a read error. The chain recombines TRBV24-1 with TRBJ2-1; TRBD1 might be the D (5 bases). CDR1 KGHDR and CDR2 SFDVKD come from the germline V gene. The CDR3 sequence is 16 residues long. The CDR3 DNA reads TGTGCCACCAGTGGCTTGGACACAAGCTCCTACAAGGAGCAGTTCTTC. Translating it yields CATSGLDTSSYKEQFF.

The chain couples TRBV9 to TRBJ1-3; 9 bases fit TRBD1. V dropped 3 bases and J dropped 0; count of bases not matched to a gene: 10. CDR1 is SGDLS and CDR2 is YYNGEE in the germline V gene. The CDR3 runs 18 residues. The CDR3 nucleotides are TGTGCCAGCAGCGCGCCGGGACAGGGCTATTTCTCTGGAAACACCATATATTTT. Translating it yields CASSAPGQGYFSGNTIYF.

The chain links TRBV20-1 to TRBJ1-6; TRBD1 matches 7 bases. There are 13 residues in the CDR3. The germline gives CDR1 DFQATT, CDR2 SNEGSKA (reference sequence). Trimming at V came to 5 bases and at J to 5 bases, leaving 3 bases not matched to a gene. CDR3 loop: CSAETGHNSPLHF. CDR3 nucleotides: TGCAGTGCTGAGACAGGGCATAATTCACCCCTCCACTTT.

This chain uses TRBV12-3 or TRBV12-4 with TRBJ2-3; 7 positions match TRBD2. V lost 4 bases, J lost 2 bases, and 6 bases stayed unmatched. This CDR3 has 15 amino acids. The CDR3 loop is CASSSSGVVTDTQYF. For the CDR3, the DNA is TGTGCCAGCAGTTCTAGCGGAGTGGTCACAGATACGCAGTATTTT.

This clonotype was seen only once. The junction does not match germline at one end; this may be a read error. The chain employs TRBV28 and TRBJ2-1; 10 bases map to TRBD2. The CDR3 runs to 15 residues. Germline V gives CDR1 MDHEN, CDR2 SYDVKM. The CDR3: CVSSDVAGGYNEQFF. The CDR3, as DNA: TGTGTCAGCAGTGATGTAGCGGGAGGATACAATGAGCAGTTCTTC.

This clonotype was seen a handful of times. The chain employs TRBV4-3 and TRBJ2-6; possible D gene TRBD1, 5 bases. V dropped 5 bases and J dropped 3 bases, with 8 bases sitting between them. This CDR3 comprises 14 residues. The germline V gene has CDR1 LGHNA and CDR2 YSLEER. The CDR3 region is CASSRGFGANVLTF. The CDR3, as DNA: TGCGCCAGCAGCAGGGGTTTTGGGGCCAACGTCCTGACTTTC.

In its sample, this clonotype was seen many times. This chain uses TRBV5-1 with TRBJ1-1; D is undetermined. Germline V gene data show CDR1 as SGHRS and CDR2 as YFSETQ. This CDR3 spans 14 amino acids. The V and J ends lost 0 bases and 2 bases respectively, with 8 bases between them. The CDR3 here is CASSLGPANTEAFF. The CDR3 region has the DNA TGCGCCAGCAGCTTGGGACCCGCAAACACTGAAGCTTTCTTT.

DNA for the CDR3: TGTGCCAGCAGACCGGCCCACGCCGCTAAAGATACGCAGTATTTT. Its translation: CASRPAHAAKDTQYF. V usage is TRBV12-3 or TRBV12-4 and J usage is TRBJ2-3, with unresolved D. The length of the CDR3 is 15 residues. Trimming stripped 6 bases from V and 5 bases from J, with 18 bases between.